The 30 T cell receptor beta chains below all came from one sample that was sequenced in a study of blood T cell repertoires in COVID-19. Assay: immunoSEQ multiplex PCR; the TCRdb copy retains only in-frame clones and omits some. The data contain about 140,000 clones, almost 90% of them singletons. The sequencing input was peripheral blood. The receptors were gathered from a woman aged 55-70 years with acute or convalescent COVID-19.

V gene TRBV10-3 combines with J gene TRBJ2-7; D perhaps matches TRBD2 (6 bases). The CDR3 extends over 16 amino acids. Germline values: CDR1 ENHRY, CDR2 SYGVKD. V shed 3 bases and J shed 3 bases, with 18 bases lying between them. The CDR3 here is CAISEKGGDEDYEQYF. As DNA, the CDR3 is TGTGCCATCAGTGAAAAAGGAGGGGATGAGGACTACGAGCAGTACTTC.

The chain employs TRBV5-4 and TRBJ2-1; D might be TRBD2 (6 bases). The CDR3 length is 14 residues. Trimming left V 0 bases short and J 8 bases short, with 12 bases between. Per germline, CDR1 SGHNT and CDR2 YYREEE (reference sequence). CDR3 region: CASSLGLALYEQFF. The CDR3 nucleotides are TGTGCCAGCAGCTTGGGCCTAGCGTTGTATGAGCAGTTCTTC.

The chain recombines TRBV5-6 with TRBJ2-7; D gene ambiguous. V dropped 0 bases and J dropped 2 bases, with 6 bases sitting between them. The CDR3 runs 13 residues. From germline, CDR1 is SGHDT and CDR2 YYEEEE. The CDR3 DNA reads TGTGCCAGCAGCTTGGACAGAGCCTACGAGCAGTACTTC. Translated, it gives CASSLDRAYEQYF.

V is TRBV5-1 and J is TRBJ2-3; D not certain. Germline V gene sequence: CDR1 SGHRS, CDR2 YFSETQ. Trimming left V 1 base short and J 4 bases short, with 7 bases between. The CDR3 has 13 residues. The CDR3 sequence: CASSLTLSDTQYF. CDR3 DNA: TGCGCCAGCAGCTTGACTCTTTCAGATACGCAGTATTTT.

This clone came up once. This chain links TRBV29-1 with TRBJ1-4; unclear D gene. Germline V lookup: CDR1 SQVTM, CDR2 ANQGSEA. V lost 5 bases and J lost 0, with 7 bases in between. This CDR3 region has 13 residues. CDR3 in amino acids: CSVRRATNEKLFF. CDR3 DNA sequence: TGCAGCGTTCGACGGGCAACTAATGAAAAACTGTTTTTT.

This rearrangement joins TRBV19 to TRBJ1-2; D possibly corresponds to TRBD1 (6 bases). V lost 4 bases and J 1 base, leaving 10 bases between the germline ends. The CDR3 is 14 residues long. Germline-derived CDR1 and CDR2 are LNHDA and SQIVND (reference sequence). CDR3 sequence reads: CASSTTGVNYGYTF. In DNA, the CDR3 is TGTGCCAGTAGTACGACAGGAGTTAACTATGGCTACACCTTC.

The chain has TRBV5-1 and TRBJ1-1, with TRBD1 identical over 9 bases. In germline, CDR1 is SGHRS, CDR2 YFSETQ. This CDR3 has 17 residues. V was clipped by 5 bases and J by 7 bases; unmatched bases: 18. For the CDR3, the DNA is TGCGCCAGCAGTTGGGACAGGGTTAGAACCACATCATTTGAAGCTTTCTTT. This sequence encodes CASSWDRVRTTSFEAFF.

The chain has TRBV28 and TRBJ2-6; maybe TRBD2 (6 bases). In germline, CDR1 is MDHEN, CDR2 SYDVKM. The V gene lost 8 bases and the J gene lost 0 bases, with 8 bases spanning the gap. CDR3 length: 14 amino acids. CDR3 loop: CASGGYSGANVLTF. In nucleotides, the CDR3 is TGTGCCAGCGGGGGGTACTCTGGGGCCAACGTCCTGACTTTC.

This clone was detected a few times. Other DNA sequences in this sample translate to the same CDR3. CDR3 residues: CASSPDRGFTDTQYF. CDR3 DNA: TGTGCCAGCAGCCCGGACAGGGGCTTCACAGATACGCAGTATTTT. The chain joins TRBV7-3 to TRBJ2-3; 9 bases are a match to TRBD1. The CDR3 extends over 15 amino acids. Germline CDR1 is SGHTA and CDR2 is FQGTGA. The junction had 5 bases not matched to a gene; V was cut back by 5 bases and J by 2 bases.

The chain links TRBV5-5 to TRBJ2-7; TRBD2 might be the D (5 bases). The germline V gene encodes CDR1 SGHKS and CDR2 YYEKEE (reference sequence). The germline V and J ends were trimmed by 4 bases and 3 bases, with 17 bases remaining between them. CDR3 length: 15 amino acids. CDR3 sequence reads: CASSAGQSGVYEQYF. The CDR3 nucleotides are TGTGCCAGCAGCGCGGGCCAAAGTGGGGTCTACGAGCAGTACTTC.

This clone was observed a few times. J is TRBJ1-2 and V is TRBV7-3; the D is unclear. Germline assignment: CDR1 SGHTA and CDR2 FQGTGA. This CDR3 contains 13 residues. The V end was cut by 5 bases, the J end by 2 bases, with 9 bases between. CDR3 loop: CASSATGNYGYTF. CDR3 in DNA: TGTGCCAGCAGCGCAACGGGGAACTATGGCTACACCTTC. The full variable domain, completed using reference TRBV7-3 and TRBJ1-2, is GAGVSQTPSNKVTEKGKYVELRCDPISGHTALYWYRQSLGQGPEFLIYFQGTGAADDSGLPNDRFFAVRPEGSVSTLKIQRTERGDSAVYLCASSATGNYGYTFGSGTRLTVV.

V and J are TRBV2 and TRBJ2-3, with 10 bases identical to TRBD2. Germline V gives CDR1 SNHLY, CDR2 FYNNEI. Losses at the gene ends were 6 bases for V and 3 bases for J; bases not matched to a gene: 6. The CDR3 loop spans 15 amino acids. CDR3 residues: CASRGSGGVTDTQYF. CDR3 sequence (DNA): TGTGCCAGCAGGGGAAGCGGGGGGGTAACAGATACGCAGTATTTT.

The chain employs TRBV28 and TRBJ2-3, with no clear D. This CDR3 has 13 amino acids. The V end was cut by 2 bases, the J end by 1 base, with 4 bases between. Germline V gives CDR1 MDHEN, CDR2 SYDVKM. CDR3 in amino acids: CASSLIGTDTQYF. The DNA for the CDR3 is TGTGCCAGCAGTTTAATCGGCACAGATACGCAGTATTTT.

The chain combines TRBV2 with TRBJ2-7, with TRBD2 matching 8 bases. V trimming: 7 bases; J trimming: 2 bases; junction bases outside the gene matches: 7. Germline V CDR1 and CDR2: SNHLY, FYNNEI. The CDR3 consists of 14 residues. The DNA of the CDR3 is TGTGCCAGCATAAGCGGGGGTACCGCCTACGAGCAGTACTTC. This encodes CASISGGTAYEQYF.

The chain carries TRBV27 and TRBJ1-2, with a weak D call TRBD1 (6 bases). The germline V and J ends were trimmed by 5 bases and 5 bases, with 15 bases remaining between them. Germline V gene data show CDR1 as MNHEY and CDR2 as SMNVEV (reference sequence). CDR3 length: 14 amino acids. The CDR3 sequence is CASSGDILGYGYTF. The CDR3 DNA reads as TGTGCCAGCAGTGGGGACATCCTGGGGTATGGCTACACCTTC.

The chain combines TRBV28 with TRBJ1-2; perhaps TRBD1 as D (6 bases). The V end lost 4 bases, the J end lost 2 bases, and 8 bases lay between the germline ends. Germline V gene sequence: CDR1 MDHEN, CDR2 SYDVKM. CDR3 length: 13 amino acids. The CDR3 DNA follows: TGTGCCAGCAGTTACAGGGCAAACTATGGCTACACCTTC. It codes for CASSYRANYGYTF.

This rearrangement joins TRBV6-6 to TRBJ1-5; 7 nucleotides match TRBD1. Germline V gene sequence: CDR1 MNHNY, CDR2 SVGAGI (reference sequence). The CDR3 spans 12 residues. V gave up 5 bases and J gave up 10 bases; unmatched junction bases: 5. CDR3 in amino acids: CASSQDREPQHF. CDR3 nucleotides: TGTGCCAGCAGTCAAGACAGGGAACCCCAGCATTTT.

The chain uses TRBV30 and TRBJ1-2; D call uncertain. Germline V lookup: CDR1 GTSNPN, CDR2 SVGIG (reference sequence). Trimming pared 2 bases from V and 2 bases from J, leaving 3 bases between. The CDR3 has 11 residues. In nucleotides, the CDR3 is TGTGCCTGGAGTTTAAACTATGGCTACACCTTC. Encoded protein: CAWSLNYGYTF.

The genes are TRBV2 and TRBJ2-7; 8 nucleotides match TRBD1. This CDR3 spans 12 amino acids. The ends lost 6 bases at V and 11 bases at J; junction bases unmatched: 9. Germline lookup yields CDR1 SNHLY and CDR2 FYNNEI. CDR3 loop: CASRISDRGEYF. Written as DNA, the CDR3 is TGTGCCAGCAGGATCTCAGACAGGGGAGAGTACTTC.

The chain has TRBV7-9 and TRBJ1-2; 7 positions match TRBD1. Germline CDR1 is SEHNR and CDR2 is FQNEAQ (reference sequence). With V trimmed by 6 bases and J by 11 bases, 9 bases remained unmatched. This CDR3 is 12 amino acids long. CDR3 in DNA: TGTGCCAGCAGTCCAGACAGGGATGAGTACACCTTC. This encodes CASSPDRDEYTF.

This clone was seen a few times. This chain connects TRBV11-1 to TRBJ1-1, with unresolved D. CDR1 is SGHAT and CDR2 is FQDESV in the germline V gene (reference sequence). Trimming cost V 6 bases and J 0 bases, with 8 bases left between them. The CDR3 runs 13 residues. The CDR3 coding sequence is TGTGCCAGCAGAGAAACTCTGAACACTGAAGCTTTCTTT. Its protein is CASRETLNTEAFF.

This chain joins TRBV27 and TRBJ1-1; 9 bases fit TRBD1. This CDR3 region has 15 residues. Unmatched junction bases numbered 5, after V lost 2 bases and J lost 4 bases. Per the germline V gene, CDR1 is MNHEY and CDR2 is SMNVEV (reference sequence). The chain's CDR3 is CASSLAPTGGTEAFF. The DNA for the CDR3 is TGTGCCAGCAGTTTAGCTCCGACAGGGGGCACTGAAGCTTTCTTT.

V usage is TRBV7-2 and J usage is TRBJ1-4, with 7 bases matching TRBD1. The germline gives CDR1 SGHTA, CDR2 FQGNSA. The CDR3 covers 15 residues. The ends lost 5 bases at V and 6 bases at J; junction bases unmatched: 9. The CDR3 is CASSLYRGRDEKLFF. The CDR3 nucleotides are TGTGCCAGCAGCCTTTACAGGGGACGGGATGAAAAACTGTTTTTT. Full variable domain (outside the CDR3, taken from reference TRBV7-2 and TRBJ1-4): GAGVSQSPSNKVTEKGKDVELRCDPISGHTALYWYRQSLGQGLEFLIYFQGNSAPDKSGLPSDRFSAERTGGSVSTLTIQRTQQEDSAVYLCASSLYRGRDEKLFFGSGTQLSVL.

This chain joins TRBV20-1 and TRBJ2-5; TRBD2 agrees at 8 bases. The CDR3 length is 11 residues. Trimming at V came to 8 bases and at J to 5 bases, leaving 4 bases not matched to a gene. CDR1 DFQATT and CDR2 SNEGSKA come from the germline V gene (reference sequence). In DNA, the CDR3 is TGCAGTTGCGGCGGGGGGGAGACCCAGTACTTC. Protein sequence: CSCGGGETQYF.

V usage is TRBV5-6 and J usage is TRBJ1-3; 8 nucleotides align to TRBD1. The V gene's germline CDR1 is SGHDT and CDR2 YYEEEE. There are 14 residues in the CDR3. With 1 base clipped from V and 4 bases from J, the junction kept 1 base outside the gene matches. CDR3 DNA: TGTGCCAGCAGCTTGTGGGACAGGGGAAACACCATATATTTT. Protein: CASSLWDRGNTIYF.

The chain is built from TRBV18 and TRBJ1-2; 8 bases fit TRBD1. Germline CDR1 KGHSH, CDR2 LQKENI. V was clipped by 4 bases and J by 10 bases; unmatched bases: 8. This CDR3 contains 13 residues. The CDR3 loop reads CASSQGTGQDYTF. The CDR3 nucleotides read TGTGCCAGCTCACAAGGGACAGGACAGGACTACACCTTC.

The chain joins TRBV7-3 to TRBJ2-1, with D uncertain. V was cut by 6 bases and J by 4 bases, with 13 bases left in between. CDR1 SGHTA and CDR2 FQGTGA come from the germline V gene. This CDR3 comprises 14 residues. For the CDR3, the DNA is TGTGCCAGCAGTTCTAACTCAGGTTACAATGAGCAGTTCTTC. It encodes CASSSNSGYNEQFF.

The CDR3: CASSQEGADLKLFF. CDR3 nucleotides: TGTGCCAGCAGCCAAGAGGGAGCAGACCTAAAACTGTTTTTT. V gene TRBV3-1 (or the pseudogene TRBV3-2) combines with J gene TRBJ1-4; D gene ambiguous. V was cut by 0 bases and J by 10 bases, with 12 bases left in between. Germline V gene lookup returns CDR1 LGHDT and CDR2 YNNKEL (reference sequence). The CDR3 contains 14 residues.

In its sample, this clone was seen once. This sequence joins TRBV9 and TRBJ1-3; TRBD1 might be the D (5 bases). The CDR3 is made up of 17 amino acids. CDR1 is SGDLS, CDR2 YYNGEE, per germline. The ends were cut back, 0 bases at V and 7 bases at J, with 20 bases in the middle. DNA of the CDR3: TGTGCCAGCAGCGTAGCTACAGGAGATTACGGACCGAACACCATATATTTT. This sequence encodes CASSVATGDYGPNTIYF.

V is TRBV7-3 and J is TRBJ1-2; possibly TRBD1 for D (5 bases). V lost 0 bases and J 4 bases, leaving 9 bases between the germline ends. Germline CDR1 SGHTA, CDR2 FQGTGA. The CDR3 spans 14 residues. The CDR3 DNA sequence: TGTGCCAGCAGCTTAACGGGGCAGAGCTATGGCTACACCTTC. Protein sequence: CASSLTGQSYGYTF.